Following are 17 T cell receptor beta chains from one sample sequenced in a study of blood T cell repertoires in COVID-19. Produced via immunoSEQ multiplex PCR; TCRdb's table is partial and in-frame only. The data hold approximately 480,000 clones, with roughly nine tenths observed a single time. The sample taken for sequencing was peripheral blood. Every receptor here comes from a man aged 18 to 29 with COVID-19, enrolled during active disease.

This chain uses TRBV7-2 with TRBJ1-2, with D perhaps matching TRBD1 (5 bases). The CDR3 runs 14 residues. V was trimmed by 2 bases and J by 4 bases, leaving 11 bases between them. Germline V lookup: CDR1 SGHTA, CDR2 FQGNSA. The CDR3 coding sequence is TGTGCCAGCAGCTTAATCACCCAGGGCTATGGCTACACCTTC. Translated: CASSLITQGYGYTF. Based on the CDR3 plus reference TRBV7-2 and TRBJ1-2, the full variable domain is GAGVSQSPSNKVTEKGKDVELRCDPISGHTALYWYRQSLGQGLEFLIYFQGNSAPDKSGLPSDRFSAERTGGSVSTLTIQRTQQEDSAVYLCASSLITQGYGYTFGSGTRLTVV.

The rearrangement joins TRBV6-5 to TRBJ2-1, with 12 bases fitting TRBD2. Germline CDR1 and CDR2: MNHEY and SVGAGI. V shed 8 bases and J 7 bases; nucleotides not matched to a gene: 6. This CDR3 spans 14 amino acids. The CDR3 bases are TGTGCCAGCTGTCTAGCGGGGGGGCTGAATGAGCAGTTCTTC. Protein product: CASCLAGGLNEQFF.

This clone was picked up one time. The chain combines TRBV7-9 with TRBJ2-1, with 10 bases fitting TRBD2. After removal of 5 bases from V and 6 bases from J, the junction contained 7 bases not matched to a gene. The CDR3 contains 15 residues. Germline V gene lookup returns CDR1 SEHNR and CDR2 FQNEAQ (reference sequence). The CDR3 loop reads CASSLSGRAPNEQFF. The DNA for the CDR3 is TGTGCCAGCAGCCTCAGCGGGAGGGCCCCCAATGAGCAGTTCTTC.

V gene TRBV19 combines with J gene TRBJ2-3; 10 bases match TRBD2. J was trimmed by 3 bases and V by 3 bases; bases with no gene match: 3. Germline values: CDR1 LNHDA, CDR2 SQIVND (reference sequence). CDR3 length equals 15 residues. The DNA for the CDR3 is TGTGCCAGTAGTATTGTAGCGGGGGGAACAGATACGCAGTATTTT. Translated: CASSIVAGGTDTQYF.

V usage is TRBV5-4 and J usage is TRBJ2-2, with D unresolved. This CDR3 region has 13 residues. Germline CDR1 SGHNT, CDR2 YYREEE (reference sequence). V lost 0 bases and J 6 bases, leaving 6 bases between the germline ends. CDR3 nucleotides: TGTGCCAGCAGCTTGGCCCCCGCCGGGGAGCTGTTTTTT. Encoded protein: CASSLAPAGELFF. Together with reference TRBV5-4 and TRBJ2-2, the CDR3 gives the full variable domain: ETGVTQSPTHLIKTRGQQVTLRCSSQSGHNTVSWYQQALGQGPQFIFQYYREEENGRGNFPPRFSGLQFPNYSSELNVNALELDDSALYLCASSLAPAGELFFGEGSRLTVL.

The chain joins TRBV11-2 to TRBJ2-1; 10 bases align to TRBD2. The CDR3 is made up of 17 amino acids. V trimming: 3 bases; J trimming: 5 bases; junction bases outside the gene matches: 10. Germline loops: CDR1 SGHAT, CDR2 FQNNGV. CDR3 in amino acids: CASSFLLAGLGDNEQFF. As DNA, the CDR3 is TGTGCCAGCAGCTTCCTACTAGCGGGGCTCGGCGACAATGAGCAGTTCTTC.

The chain couples TRBV4-1 to TRBJ1-3; D is unresolved. V lost 1 base and J lost 6, with 10 bases in between. Germline V gene data show CDR1 as MGHRA and CDR2 as YSYEKL. This CDR3 has 14 amino acids. The CDR3 is CASSQGEVENTIYF. CDR3 nucleotide sequence: TGCGCCAGCAGCCAAGGAGAGGTGGAAAACACCATATATTTT.

This chain joins TRBV7-9 and TRBJ2-1; 13 positions match TRBD2. After removal of 4 bases from V and 8 bases from J, the junction contained 8 bases not matched to a gene. The CDR3 runs 16 residues. Germline loops: CDR1 SEHNR, CDR2 FQNEAQ (reference sequence). In nucleotides, the CDR3 is TGTGCCAGCAGCTGGACTAGCGGGAGAACGGCGGATGAGCAGTTCTTC. It encodes CASSWTSGRTADEQFF.

This chain links TRBV6-5 with TRBJ2-3; TRBD1 agrees at 7 bases. Germline V lookup: CDR1 MNHEY, CDR2 SVGAGI. Trimming took 8 bases from V and 2 from J; bases not matched to a gene: 4. This CDR3 is built from 13 residues. CDR3 coding DNA: TGTGCCAGCCTGGGACAGAACACAGATACGCAGTATTTT. Amino acids: CASLGQNTDTQYF.

V usage is TRBV11-3 and J usage is TRBJ2-5; D is perhaps TRBD2 (5 bases). The CDR3 contains 17 residues. V gave up 5 bases and J gave up 3 bases, with 22 bases separating them. In germline, CDR1 is SGHNT, CDR2 YENEEA. The CDR3 DNA reads TGTGCCAGCAGCAAAGGGTTCACCGGGGTCCCGAAAGAGACCCAGTACTTC. Amino acid sequence: CASSKGFTGVPKETQYF.

As regards this clone: The sample has other DNA sequences that encode this CDR3 too. V gene TRBV3-1 (or the pseudogene TRBV3-2) combines with J gene TRBJ2-7; 13 bases align to TRBD2. The V and J ends lost 0 bases and 1 base, in that order; junction bases with no gene match: 9. The CDR3 loop spans 19 amino acids. The germline gives CDR1 LGHDT, CDR2 YNNKEL (reference sequence). CDR3 nucleotides: TGTGCCAGCAGCCAAGAAGGGACTAGCGGGGAACGGAGGTCCTACGAGCAGTACTTC. As protein: CASSQEGTSGERRSYEQYF.

The J gene is TRBJ1-2, the V gene TRBV5-1; TRBD1 matches 7 bases. The CDR3 has 14 amino acids. Looked up from germline, CDR1 is SGHRS and CDR2 is YFSETQ. V gave up 4 bases and J gave up 2 bases; unmatched junction bases: 5. CDR3 region: CASSPQQGNYGYTF. The CDR3 coding sequence is TGCGCCAGCAGCCCCCAACAGGGGAACTATGGCTACACCTTC. Drawing the rest from reference TRBV5-1 and TRBJ1-2, the complete variable domain is KAGVTQTPRYLIKTRGQQVTLSCSPISGHRSVSWYQQTPGQGLQFLFEYFSETQRNKGNFPGRFSGRQFSNSRSEMNVSTLELGDSALYLCASSPQQGNYGYTFGSGTRLTVV.

This chain links TRBV7-2 with TRBJ1-2; D might be TRBD1 (6 bases). The CDR3 is 13 residues long. V lost 6 bases and J 7 bases, leaving 15 bases between the germline ends. Per germline, CDR1 SGHTA and CDR2 FQGNSA. The CDR3 spells CASSPQGLGGYTF. The CDR3 DNA sequence: TGTGCCAGCAGTCCACAGGGCTTAGGTGGCTACACCTTC.

The chain joins TRBV6-5 to TRBJ2-1; 8 bases map to TRBD1. The CDR3 sequence is 14 residues long. The trim removed 6 bases at V and 6 bases at J, leaving 7 bases unmatched. Germline V gene lookup returns CDR1 MNHEY and CDR2 SVGAGI. Written as DNA, the CDR3 is TGTGCCAGCAGCCAGGGGGCCCTAAGCAATGAGCAGTTCTTC. Its protein is CASSQGALSNEQFF.

The V call is TRBV12-5, the J call TRBJ2-5; 9 positions match TRBD1. The CDR3 contains 14 residues. Germline V gives CDR1 LGHNT, CDR2 FRNRAP. The V segment lost 7 bases and the J segment 2 bases; nucleotides outside the gene matches: 5. The CDR3 protein is CASAKDRGQETQYF. The CDR3, as DNA: TGTGCTAGTGCCAAAGACAGGGGGCAAGAGACCCAGTACTTC. Full variable domain (rest looked up from reference TRBV12-5 and TRBJ2-5): DARVTQTPRHKVTEMGQEVTMRCQPILGHNTVFWYRQTMMQGLELLAYFRNRAPLDDSGMPKDRFSAEMPDATLATLKIQPSEPRDSAVYFCASAKDRGQETQYFGPGTRLLVL.

The genes are TRBV5-6 and TRBJ2-1; D call uncertain. The CDR3 runs 16 residues. CDR1 and CDR2 (germline): SGHDT, YYEEEE. Trimming removed 0 bases at V and 3 bases at J, with 13 bases between. CDR3 bases: TGTGCCAGCAGCTTGGATCCGACATTATACTACAATGAGCAGTTCTTC. Encoded protein: CASSLDPTLYYNEQFF.

This clone was recorded only once. The chain combines TRBV6-5 with TRBJ1-2; no definite D call. Germline-derived CDR1 and CDR2 are MNHEY and SVGAGI. V shed 0 bases and J shed 8 bases, with 16 bases lying between them. The CDR3 consists of 15 residues. The CDR3 DNA reads as TGTGCCAGCAGTTACTCCGCGGCGGGTTCCGCAGGCTACACCTTC. Its translation: CASSYSAAGSAGYTF.